This T cell receptor (beta chain) stems from a study of patients and donors after allogeneic stem cell transplantation. TCRdb reprocessed the RT-PCR reads with MiXCR, giving one entry per CDR3 protein. The sample carries approximately 430,000 distinct CDR3 sequences, more than 15% recorded once. Sequences were obtained from blood, either unsorted or a sorted T cell fraction (not recorded which). The TCR originated in a human donor who was either an allogeneic HSCT recipient or a stem cell or donor lymphocyte infusion donor (not recorded which). It is not recorded whose cells these are; they may come from a transplant donor.

The CDR3 is CARDRLNTEAFF. The CDR3 DNA reads TGTGCCCGGGACAGACTAAACACTGAAGCTTTCTTT. The rearrangement links TRBV30 to TRBJ1-1; 7 nucleotides agree with TRBD1. With 8 bases clipped from V and 2 bases from J, the junction kept 5 bases outside the gene matches. This CDR3 region has 12 residues. The germline V gene has CDR1 GTSNPN and CDR2 SVGIG (reference sequence).